This TCR beta chain was profiled in a study of early stage breast cancer tumors. About the study: ER+/PR+/HER2- status applied to about 80% of the 16 invasive breast tumors.

V shed 6 bases, J shed 3 bases, and the junction held 10 bases outside the gene matches. CDR3 length: 15 amino acids. Germline assignment: CDR1 MNHNY and CDR2 SVGAGI (reference sequence). The protocol was immunoSEQ multiplex PCR, while the TCRdb copy is restricted to in-frame clones and leaves out a portion. The sample gives some 30,000 clones, almost 85% of which show up once; about 10% is in the top ten. Sequences were obtained from blood. The receptor's source is a person aged 45 to 59 with breast cancer. The chain carries TRBV6-6 and TRBJ2-7; the match to TRBD2 covers 8 bases. The CDR3 nucleotides are TGTGCCAGCAGCCTCACCGGGCTAGCGGGCTACGAGCAGTACTTC. Protein: CASSLTGLAGYEQYF.